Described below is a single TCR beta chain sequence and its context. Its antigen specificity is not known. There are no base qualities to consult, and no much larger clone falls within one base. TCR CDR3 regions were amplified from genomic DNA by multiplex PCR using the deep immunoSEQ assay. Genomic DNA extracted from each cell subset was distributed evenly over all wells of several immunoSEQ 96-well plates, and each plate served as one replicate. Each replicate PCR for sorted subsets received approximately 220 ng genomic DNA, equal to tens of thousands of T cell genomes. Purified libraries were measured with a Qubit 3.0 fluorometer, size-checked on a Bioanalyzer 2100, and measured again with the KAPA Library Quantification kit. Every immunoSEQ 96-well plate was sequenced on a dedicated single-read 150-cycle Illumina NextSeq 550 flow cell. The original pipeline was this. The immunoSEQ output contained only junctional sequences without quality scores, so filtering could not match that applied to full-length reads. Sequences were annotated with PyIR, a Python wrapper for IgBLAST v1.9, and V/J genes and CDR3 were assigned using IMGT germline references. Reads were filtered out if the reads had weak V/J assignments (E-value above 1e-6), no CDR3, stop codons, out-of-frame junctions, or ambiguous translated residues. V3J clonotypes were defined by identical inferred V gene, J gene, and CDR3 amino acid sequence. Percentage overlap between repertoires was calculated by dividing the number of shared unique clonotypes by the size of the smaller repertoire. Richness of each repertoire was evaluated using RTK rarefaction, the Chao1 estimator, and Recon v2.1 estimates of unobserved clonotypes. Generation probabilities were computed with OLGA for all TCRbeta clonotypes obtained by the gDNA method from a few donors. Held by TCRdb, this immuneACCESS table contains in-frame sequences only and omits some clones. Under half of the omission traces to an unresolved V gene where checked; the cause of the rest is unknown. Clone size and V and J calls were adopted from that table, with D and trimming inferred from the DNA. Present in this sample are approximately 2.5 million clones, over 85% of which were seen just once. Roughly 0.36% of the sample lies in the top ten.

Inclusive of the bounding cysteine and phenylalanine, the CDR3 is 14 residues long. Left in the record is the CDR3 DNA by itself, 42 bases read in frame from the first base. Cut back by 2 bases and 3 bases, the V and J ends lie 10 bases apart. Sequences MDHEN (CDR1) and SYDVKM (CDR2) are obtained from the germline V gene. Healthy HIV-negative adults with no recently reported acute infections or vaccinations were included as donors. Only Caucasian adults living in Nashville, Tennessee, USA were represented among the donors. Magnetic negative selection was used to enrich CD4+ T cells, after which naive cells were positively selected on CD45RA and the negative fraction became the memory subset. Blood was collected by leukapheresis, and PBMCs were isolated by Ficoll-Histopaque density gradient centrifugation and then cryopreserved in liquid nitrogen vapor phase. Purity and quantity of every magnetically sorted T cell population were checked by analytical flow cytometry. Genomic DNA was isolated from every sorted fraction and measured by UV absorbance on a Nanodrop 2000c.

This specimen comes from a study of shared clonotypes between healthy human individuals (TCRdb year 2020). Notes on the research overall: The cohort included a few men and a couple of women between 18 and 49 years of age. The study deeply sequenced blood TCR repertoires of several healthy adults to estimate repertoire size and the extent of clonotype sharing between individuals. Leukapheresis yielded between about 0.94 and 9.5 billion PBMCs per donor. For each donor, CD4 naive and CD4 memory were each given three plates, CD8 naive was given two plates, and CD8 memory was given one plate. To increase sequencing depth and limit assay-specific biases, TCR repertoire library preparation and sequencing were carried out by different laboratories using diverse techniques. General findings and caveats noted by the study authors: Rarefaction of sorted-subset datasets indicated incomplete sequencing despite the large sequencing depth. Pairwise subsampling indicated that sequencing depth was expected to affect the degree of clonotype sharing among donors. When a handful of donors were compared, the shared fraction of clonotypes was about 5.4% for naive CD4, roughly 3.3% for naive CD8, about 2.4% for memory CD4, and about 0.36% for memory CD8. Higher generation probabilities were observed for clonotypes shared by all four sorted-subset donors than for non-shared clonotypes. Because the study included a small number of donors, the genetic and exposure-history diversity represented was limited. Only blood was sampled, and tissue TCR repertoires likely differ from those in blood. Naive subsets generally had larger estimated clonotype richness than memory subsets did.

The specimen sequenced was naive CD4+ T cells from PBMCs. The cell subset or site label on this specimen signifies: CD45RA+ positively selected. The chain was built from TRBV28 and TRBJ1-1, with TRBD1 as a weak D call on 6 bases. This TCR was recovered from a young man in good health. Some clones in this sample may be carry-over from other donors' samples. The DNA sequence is TGTGCCAGCAGTTTACAGGGGACCTACACTGAAGCTTTCTTT. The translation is CASSLQGTYTEAFF.